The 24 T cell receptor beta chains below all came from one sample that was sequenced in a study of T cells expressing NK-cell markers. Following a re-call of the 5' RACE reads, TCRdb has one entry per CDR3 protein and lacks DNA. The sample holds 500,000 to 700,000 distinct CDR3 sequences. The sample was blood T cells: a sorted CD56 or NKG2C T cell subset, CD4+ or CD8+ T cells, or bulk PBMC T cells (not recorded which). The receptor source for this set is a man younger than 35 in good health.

CDR3 amino acids: CATSSSQREGLNEQFF. The V and J genes are TRBV15 and TRBJ2-1. There are 16 residues in the CDR3. Germline CDR1 reads LNHNV; CDR2 reads YYDKDF (reference sequence).

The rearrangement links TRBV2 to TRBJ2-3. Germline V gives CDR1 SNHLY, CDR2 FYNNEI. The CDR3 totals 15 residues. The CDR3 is CASRKYGSSTDTQYF.

CDR3 sequence reads: CATSRDGAAYGYTF. The chain has TRBV15 and TRBJ1-2. The germline CDR1 and CDR2 sequences are LNHNV and YYDKDF (reference sequence). The CDR3 runs to 14 residues.

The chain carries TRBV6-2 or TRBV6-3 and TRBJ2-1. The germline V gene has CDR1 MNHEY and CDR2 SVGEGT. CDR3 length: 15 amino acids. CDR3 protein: CASTLYGLEVGEQFF.

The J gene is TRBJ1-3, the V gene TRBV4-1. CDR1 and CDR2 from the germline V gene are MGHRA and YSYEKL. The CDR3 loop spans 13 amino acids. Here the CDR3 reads CASSQLYGNTIYF.

The CDR3 here is CASSKLSGSVSYNEQFF. The chain couples TRBV5-6 to TRBJ2-1; TCRdb's D gene call, TRBD2, goes unchecked for lack of DNA. Germline CDR1 SGHDT, CDR2 YYEEEE. The CDR3 covers 17 residues.

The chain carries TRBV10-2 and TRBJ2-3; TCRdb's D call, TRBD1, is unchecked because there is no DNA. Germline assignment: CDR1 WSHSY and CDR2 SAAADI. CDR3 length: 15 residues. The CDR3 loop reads CASSFQGAGTDTQYF.

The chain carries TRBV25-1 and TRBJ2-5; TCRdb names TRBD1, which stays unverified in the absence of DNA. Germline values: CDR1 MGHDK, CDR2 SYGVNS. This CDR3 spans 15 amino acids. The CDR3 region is CASSSLLGGLETQYF.

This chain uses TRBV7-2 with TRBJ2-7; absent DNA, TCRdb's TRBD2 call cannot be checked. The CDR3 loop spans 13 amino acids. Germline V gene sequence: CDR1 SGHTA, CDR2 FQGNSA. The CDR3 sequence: CASSLVGGNEQYF.

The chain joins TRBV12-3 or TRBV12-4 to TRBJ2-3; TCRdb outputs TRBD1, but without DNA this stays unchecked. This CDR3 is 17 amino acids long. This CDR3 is CASSSTSDGTSTDTQYF.

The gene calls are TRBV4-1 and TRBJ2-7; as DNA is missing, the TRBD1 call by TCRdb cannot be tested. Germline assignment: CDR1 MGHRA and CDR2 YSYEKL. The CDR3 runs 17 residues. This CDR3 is CASSLTPPRARNYEQYF.

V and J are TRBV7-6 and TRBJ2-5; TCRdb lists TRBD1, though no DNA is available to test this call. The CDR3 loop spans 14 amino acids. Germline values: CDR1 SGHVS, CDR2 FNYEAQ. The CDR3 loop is CASSRGRGQETQYF.

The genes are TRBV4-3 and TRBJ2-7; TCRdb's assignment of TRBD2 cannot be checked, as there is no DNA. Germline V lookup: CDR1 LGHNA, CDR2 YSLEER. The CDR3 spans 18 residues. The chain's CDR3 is CASSQDFVAGGSSYEQYF.

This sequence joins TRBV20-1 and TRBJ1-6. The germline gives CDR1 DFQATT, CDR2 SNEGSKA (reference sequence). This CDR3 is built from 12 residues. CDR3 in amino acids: CSATSEVSPLHF.

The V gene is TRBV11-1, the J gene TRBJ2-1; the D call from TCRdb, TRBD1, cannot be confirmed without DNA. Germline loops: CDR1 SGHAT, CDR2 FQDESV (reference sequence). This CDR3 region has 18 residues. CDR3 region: CASSLARGAGRAYNEQFF.

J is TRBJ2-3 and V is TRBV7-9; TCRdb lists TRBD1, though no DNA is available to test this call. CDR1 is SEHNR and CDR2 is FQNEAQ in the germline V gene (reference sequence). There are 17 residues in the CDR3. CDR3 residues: CASSLPRQGAFTDTQYF.

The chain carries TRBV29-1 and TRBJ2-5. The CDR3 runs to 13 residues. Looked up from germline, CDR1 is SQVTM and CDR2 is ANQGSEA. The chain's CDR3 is CSVRKKLGETQYF. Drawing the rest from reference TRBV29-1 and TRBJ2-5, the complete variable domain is SAVISQKPSRDICQRGTSLTIQCQVDSQVTMMFWYRQQPGQSLTLIATANQGSEATYESGFVIDKFPISRPNLTFSTLTVSNMSPEDSSIYLCSVRKKLGETQYFGPGTRLLVL.

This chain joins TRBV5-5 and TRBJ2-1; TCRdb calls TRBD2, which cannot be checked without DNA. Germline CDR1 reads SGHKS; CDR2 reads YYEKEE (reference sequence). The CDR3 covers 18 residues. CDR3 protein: CASSAAGWTGLRYNEQFF.

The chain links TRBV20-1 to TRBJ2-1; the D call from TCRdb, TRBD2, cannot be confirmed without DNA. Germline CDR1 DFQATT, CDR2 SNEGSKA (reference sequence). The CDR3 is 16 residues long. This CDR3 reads CSARDAGVLSYNEQFF.

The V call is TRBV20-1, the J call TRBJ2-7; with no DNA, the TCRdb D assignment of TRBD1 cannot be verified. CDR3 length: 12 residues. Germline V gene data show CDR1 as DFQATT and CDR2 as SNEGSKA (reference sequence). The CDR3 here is CSARARIREQYF.

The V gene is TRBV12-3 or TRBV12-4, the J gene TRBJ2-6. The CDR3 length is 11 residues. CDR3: CASRDSNVLTF.

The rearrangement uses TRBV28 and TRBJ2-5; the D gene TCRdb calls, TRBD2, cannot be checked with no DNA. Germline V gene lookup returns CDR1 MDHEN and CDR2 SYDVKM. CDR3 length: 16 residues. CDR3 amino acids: CASSLLRDYIKRTQYF.

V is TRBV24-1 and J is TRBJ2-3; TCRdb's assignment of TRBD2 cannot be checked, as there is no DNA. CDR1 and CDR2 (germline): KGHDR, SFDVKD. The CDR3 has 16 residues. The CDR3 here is CATSSGSGSSTDTQYF.

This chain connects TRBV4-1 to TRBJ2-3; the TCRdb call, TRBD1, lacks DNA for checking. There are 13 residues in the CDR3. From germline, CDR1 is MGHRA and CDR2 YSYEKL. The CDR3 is CASSPGTIDTQYF.